Listed here are 12 T cell receptor beta chains from one sample, sequenced in a study of blood T cell repertoires in COVID-19. Sequenced by immunoSEQ multiplex PCR; TCRdb stores in-frame clones only, minus some. The data contain approximately 200,000 clones, around 85% of them singletons. Sequenced sample: PBMCs or T cells enriched from blood (not recorded which). These receptors all come from a man aged 35-49 years who had recovered from COVID-19.

The chain recombines TRBV15 with TRBJ2-1; TRBD2 matches 9 bases. The germline V gene encodes CDR1 LNHNV and CDR2 YYDKDF (reference sequence). V trimming: 3 bases; J trimming: 9 bases; junction bases outside the gene matches: 15. The CDR3 covers 17 residues. In DNA form, the CDR3 reads TGTGCCACCAGCAGGGCTTTCATTAGCGGGAGTTCGGGTGAGCAGTTCTTC. Translated, it gives CATSRAFISGSSGEQFF. The variable domain in full, completed from reference TRBV15 and TRBJ2-1, reads DAMVIQNPRYQVTQFGKPVTLSCSQTLNHNVMYWYQQKSSQAPKLLFHYYDKDFNNEADTPDNFQSRRPNTSFCFLDIRSPGLGDTAMYLCATSRAFISGSSGEQFFGPGTRLTVL.

The rearrangement joins TRBV27 to TRBJ2-5, with D perhaps matching TRBD2 (6 bases). There are 13 residues in the CDR3. Germline CDR1 MNHEY, CDR2 SMNVEV (reference sequence). V was pared by 2 bases and J by 5 bases, with 9 bases between. The CDR3 loop reads CASSLSGGETQYF. In DNA, the CDR3 is TGTGCCAGCAGTTTAAGTGGGGGGGAGACCCAGTACTTC.

The chain has TRBV4-1 and TRBJ2-5; 10 bases fit TRBD1. Trimming cost V 0 bases and J 4 bases; bases outside gene matches: 11. Germline V gene lookup returns CDR1 MGHRA and CDR2 YSYEKL. This CDR3 is 18 amino acids long. The CDR3 region has the DNA TGCGCCAGCAGCCAAGAGAAATGGGGGACAGGGGTCGCAGAGACCCAGTACTTC. Protein sequence: CASSQEKWGTGVAETQYF.

In this sample, this clone turned up once. This sequence joins TRBV23-1 and TRBJ2-1, with 11 nucleotides matching TRBD1. TRBV23-1 is an ORF, and what it does is uncertain. The ends lost 0 bases at V and 3 bases at J; junction bases unmatched: 1. CDR3 length equals 16 residues. For the CDR3, the DNA is TGCGCCAGCAGTCAATCGGGGACAGGGGGCTACAATGAGCAGTTCTTC. It yields the protein CASSQSGTGGYNEQFF.

This rearrangement joins TRBV2 to TRBJ2-1; no definite D call. Germline V gene sequence: CDR1 SNHLY, CDR2 FYNNEI. Trimming removed 8 bases at V and 10 bases at J, with 21 bases between. This CDR3 has 14 amino acids. CDR3 in amino acids: CASYPEARAKEQFF. CDR3 bases: TGTGCCAGCTACCCTGAGGCGCGCGCCAAAGAGCAGTTCTTC.

The chain joins TRBV7-3 to TRBJ2-2, with D possibly TRBD2 on 5 matching bases. The ends were cut back, 1 base at V and 4 bases at J, with 10 bases in the middle. Germline CDR1 and CDR2: SGHTA and FQGTGA. CDR3 length equals 15 residues. CDR3 protein: CASSLNPRGTGELFF. CDR3 in DNA: TGTGCCAGCAGCTTAAACCCCCGGGGCACCGGGGAGCTGTTTTTT.

The chain is built from TRBV5-6 and TRBJ2-1; D is uncertain. This CDR3 is 15 amino acids long. From germline, CDR1 is SGHDT and CDR2 YYEEEE. The ends were cut back, 0 bases at V and 0 bases at J, with 7 bases in the middle. The CDR3 reads CASSLEWSSYNEQFF. The DNA of the CDR3 is TGTGCCAGCAGCTTGGAATGGAGCTCCTACAATGAGCAGTTCTTC. Complete variable domain (other parts from reference TRBV5-6 and TRBJ2-1): DAGVTQSPTHLIKTRGQQVTLRCSPKSGHDTVSWYQQALGQGPQFIFQYYEEEERQRGNFPDRFSGHQFPNYSSELNVNALLLGDSALYLCASSLEWSSYNEQFFGPGTRLTVL.

The chain combines TRBV3-1 (or the pseudogene TRBV3-2) with TRBJ1-1, with D perhaps TRBD1 (6 bases). V was clipped by 5 bases and J by 7 bases, with 17 bases between them. Germline V lookup: CDR1 LGHDT, CDR2 YNNKEL (reference sequence). CDR3 length: 14 residues. Here the CDR3 DNA reads TGTGCCAGCAGCATCAGGGGCTCCTTGAGTGAAGCTTTCTTT. Its translation: CASSIRGSLSEAFF.

The chain has TRBV2 and TRBJ2-4, with TRBD1 matching 9 bases. The CDR3 totals 16 residues. After removal of 4 bases from V and 3 bases from J, the junction contained 7 bases not matched to a gene. Germline V lookup: CDR1 SNHLY, CDR2 FYNNEI. The CDR3 here is CASSANRGQVKNIQYF. CDR3 coding DNA: TGTGCCAGCAGTGCCAACAGGGGGCAGGTCAAAAACATTCAGTACTTC. The complete variable domain, with remaining parts taken from reference TRBV2 and TRBJ2-4, reads EPEVTQTPSHQVTQMGQEVILRCVPISNHLYFYWYRQILGQKVEFLVSFYNNEISEKSEIFDDQFSVERPDGSNFTLKIRSTKLEDSAMYFCASSANRGQVKNIQYFGAGTRLSVL.

V gene TRBV7-9 combines with J gene TRBJ2-7; D is possibly TRBD1 (6 bases). Per germline, CDR1 SEHNR and CDR2 FQNEAQ (reference sequence). V was clipped by 5 bases and J by 7 bases, with 12 bases between them. This CDR3 has 12 amino acids. CDR3 in amino acids: CASSRTELEQYF. CDR3 in DNA: TGTGCCAGCAGCAGGACAGAACTTGAGCAGTACTTC.

The chain joins TRBV7-2 to TRBJ2-3; 9 positions match TRBD2. The length of the CDR3 is 15 residues. Trimming at V came to 5 bases and at J to 5 bases, leaving 8 bases not matched to a gene. CDR1 is SGHTA and CDR2 is FQGNSA in the germline V gene. CDR3 region: CASSISGSVGDTQYF. CDR3 sequence (DNA): TGTGCCAGCAGCATTAGCGGGAGCGTGGGAGATACGCAGTATTTT.

V usage is TRBV19 and J usage is TRBJ1-2; 11 bases are shared with TRBD1. There are 17 residues in the CDR3. CDR1 LNHDA and CDR2 SQIVND come from the germline V gene (reference sequence). Losses at the gene ends were 4 bases for V and 3 bases for J; bases not matched to a gene: 10. The CDR3 region is CASSTIGTGGSDYGYTF. CDR3 nucleotide sequence: TGTGCCAGTAGTACGATAGGGACAGGGGGATCGGACTATGGCTACACCTTC.